This T cell receptor beta chain was obtained from a study of T cell responses to AZD1222 COVID-19 vaccine. Findings of the study overall: Close to half of spike-specific TCRs reportedly recognize unmutated variant regions.

Of note for this clone: Its cognate antigen is unknown.

Produced via immunoSEQ multiplex PCR; TCRdb's table is partial and in-frame only. The sample lists more than 85,000 clones; around nine tenths were seen once. The specimen comprised peripheral blood, sampled on day 0 of AZD1222 vaccination. This receptor was obtained from an adult in good health.

CDR3 residues: CASSLGGGPKRETQYF. The CDR3 DNA is TGCGCCAGCAGCTTGGGGGGCGGTCCAAAGAGGGAGACCCAGTACTTC. This chain links TRBV5-1 with TRBJ2-5, with D perhaps matching TRBD1 (5 bases). The CDR3 has 16 amino acids. Looked up from germline, CDR1 is SGHRS and CDR2 is YFSETQ. V gave up 0 bases and J gave up 5 bases, with 17 bases separating them.